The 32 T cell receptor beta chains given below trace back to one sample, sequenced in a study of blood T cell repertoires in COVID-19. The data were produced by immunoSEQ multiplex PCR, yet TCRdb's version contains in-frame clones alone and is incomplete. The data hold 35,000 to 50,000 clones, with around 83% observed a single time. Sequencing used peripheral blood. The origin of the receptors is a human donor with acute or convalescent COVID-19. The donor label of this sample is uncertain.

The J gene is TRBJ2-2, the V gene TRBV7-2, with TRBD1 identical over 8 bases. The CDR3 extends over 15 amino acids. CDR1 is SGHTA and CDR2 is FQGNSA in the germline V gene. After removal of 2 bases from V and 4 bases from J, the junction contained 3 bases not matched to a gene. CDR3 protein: CASSLTGGPTGELFF. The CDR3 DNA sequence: TGTGCCAGCAGCTTAACAGGGGGGCCCACCGGGGAGCTGTTTTTT.

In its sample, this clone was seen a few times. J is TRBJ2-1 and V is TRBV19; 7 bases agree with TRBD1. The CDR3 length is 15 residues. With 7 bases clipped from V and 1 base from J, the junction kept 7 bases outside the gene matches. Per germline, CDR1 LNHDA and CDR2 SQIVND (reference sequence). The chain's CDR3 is CASISDRASYNEQFF. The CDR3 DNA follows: TGTGCCAGTATCTCCGACAGGGCGTCCTACAATGAGCAGTTCTTC.

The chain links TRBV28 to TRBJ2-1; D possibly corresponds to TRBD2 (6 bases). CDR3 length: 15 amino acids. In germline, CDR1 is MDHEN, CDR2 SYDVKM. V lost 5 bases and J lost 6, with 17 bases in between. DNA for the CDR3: TGTGCCAGCAGTCCGGGCCCCGGGAGTAGCAATGAGCAGTTCTTC. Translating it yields CASSPGPGSSNEQFF.

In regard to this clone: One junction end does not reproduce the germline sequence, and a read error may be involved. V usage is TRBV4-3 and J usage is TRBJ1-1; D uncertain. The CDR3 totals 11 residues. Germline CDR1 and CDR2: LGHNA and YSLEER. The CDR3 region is CASSQDNEAFF. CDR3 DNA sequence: TGCGCCAGCAGTCAAGATAATGAAGCTTTCTTT.

CDR3 protein: CASSLDRAGANVLTF. The CDR3 region has the DNA TGTGCCAGCAGCTTAGACAGGGCTGGGGCCAACGTCCTGACTTTC. V is TRBV11-2 and J is TRBJ2-6; D might be TRBD1 (5 bases). The CDR3 contains 15 residues. V lost 0 bases and J 2 bases, leaving 5 bases between the germline ends. CDR1 is SGHAT and CDR2 is FQNNGV in the germline V gene.

The CDR3: CASSQDFPGGAGELFF. The CDR3 DNA follows: TGTGCCAGCAGCCAAGATTTCCCCGGCGGGGCCGGGGAGCTGTTTTTT. V usage is TRBV4-2 and J usage is TRBJ2-2; TRBD2 might be the D (6 bases). V lost 0 bases to trimming and J lost 6 bases, with 14 bases between them. Germline V lookup: CDR1 LGHNA, CDR2 YNFKEQ. The length of the CDR3 is 16 residues.

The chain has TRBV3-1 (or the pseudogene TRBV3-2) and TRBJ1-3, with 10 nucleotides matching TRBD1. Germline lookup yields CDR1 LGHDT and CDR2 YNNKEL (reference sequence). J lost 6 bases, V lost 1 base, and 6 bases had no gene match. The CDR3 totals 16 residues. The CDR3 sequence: CASSQVLTGGENTIYF. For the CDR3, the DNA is TGTGCCAGCAGCCAAGTCTTGACAGGGGGCGAAAACACCATATATTTT.

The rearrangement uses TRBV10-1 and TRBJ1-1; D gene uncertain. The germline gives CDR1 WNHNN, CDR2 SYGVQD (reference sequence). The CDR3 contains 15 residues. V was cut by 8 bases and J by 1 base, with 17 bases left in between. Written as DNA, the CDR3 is TGCGCCAGCGCCCAGTTAGTGGAGCAGAACACTGAAGCTTTCTTT. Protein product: CASAQLVEQNTEAFF.

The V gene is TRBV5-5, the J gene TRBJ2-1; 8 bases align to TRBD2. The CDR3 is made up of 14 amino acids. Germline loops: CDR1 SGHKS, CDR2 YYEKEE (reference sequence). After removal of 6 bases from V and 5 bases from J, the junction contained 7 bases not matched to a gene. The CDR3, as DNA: TGTGCCAGCACCCTTGGGACTAGGGACAATGAGCAGTTCTTC. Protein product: CASTLGTRDNEQFF.

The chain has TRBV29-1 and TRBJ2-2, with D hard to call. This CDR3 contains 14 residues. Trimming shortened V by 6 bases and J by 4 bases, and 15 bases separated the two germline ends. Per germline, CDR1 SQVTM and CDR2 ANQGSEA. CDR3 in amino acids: CSVQTQVLTGELFF. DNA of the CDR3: TGCAGCGTCCAAACCCAGGTTCTCACCGGGGAGCTGTTTTTT.

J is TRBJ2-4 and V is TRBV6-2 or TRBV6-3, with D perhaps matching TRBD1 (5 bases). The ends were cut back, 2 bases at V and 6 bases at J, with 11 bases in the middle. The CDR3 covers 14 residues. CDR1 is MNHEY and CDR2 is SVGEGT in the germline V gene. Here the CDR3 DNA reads TGTGCCAGCAGTTACCGGCAGGGCGGAAACATTCAGTACTTC. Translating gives CASSYRQGGNIQYF.

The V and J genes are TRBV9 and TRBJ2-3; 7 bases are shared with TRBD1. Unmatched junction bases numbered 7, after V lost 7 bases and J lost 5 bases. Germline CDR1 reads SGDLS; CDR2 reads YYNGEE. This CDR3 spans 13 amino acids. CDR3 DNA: TGTGCCAGCGCAGACAGGGCAATAGATACGCAGTATTTT. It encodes CASADRAIDTQYF.

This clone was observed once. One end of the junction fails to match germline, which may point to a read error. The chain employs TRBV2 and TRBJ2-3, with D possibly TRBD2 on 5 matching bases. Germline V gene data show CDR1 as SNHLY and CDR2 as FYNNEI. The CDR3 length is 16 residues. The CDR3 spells CASREAPASGADTQYF. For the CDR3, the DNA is TGTGCCAGCAGGGAAGCTCCTGCCAGCGGCGCGGATACGCAGTATTTT.

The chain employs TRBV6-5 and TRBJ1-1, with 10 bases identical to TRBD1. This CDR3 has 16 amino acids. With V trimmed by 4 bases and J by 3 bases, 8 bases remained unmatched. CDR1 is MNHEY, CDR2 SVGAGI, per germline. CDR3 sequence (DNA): TGTGCCAGCAGTTCCGGGGGGGGACAGGGGTACACTGAAGCTTTCTTT. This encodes CASSSGGGQGYTEAFF.

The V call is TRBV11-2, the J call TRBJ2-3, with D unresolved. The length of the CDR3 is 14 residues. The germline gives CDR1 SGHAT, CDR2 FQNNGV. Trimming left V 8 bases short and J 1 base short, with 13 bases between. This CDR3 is CASRLQSGTDTQYF. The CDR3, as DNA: TGTGCCAGCCGACTCCAAAGTGGCACAGATACGCAGTATTTT.

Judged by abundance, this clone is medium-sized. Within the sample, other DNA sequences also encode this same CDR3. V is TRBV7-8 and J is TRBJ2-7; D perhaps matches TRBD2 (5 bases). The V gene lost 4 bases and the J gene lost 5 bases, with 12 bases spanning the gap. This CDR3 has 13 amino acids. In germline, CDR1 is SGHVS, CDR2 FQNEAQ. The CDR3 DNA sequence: TGTGCCAGCAGCTCGGGATCAGGCGACGAGCAGTACTTC. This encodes CASSSGSGDEQYF.

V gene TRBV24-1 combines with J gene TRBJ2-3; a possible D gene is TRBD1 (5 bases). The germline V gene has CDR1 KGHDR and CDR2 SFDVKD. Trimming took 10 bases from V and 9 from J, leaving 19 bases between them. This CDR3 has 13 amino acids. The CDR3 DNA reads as TGTGCCACAGAAGATACACAGGTAGGAACGCAGTATTTT. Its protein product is CATEDTQVGTQYF.

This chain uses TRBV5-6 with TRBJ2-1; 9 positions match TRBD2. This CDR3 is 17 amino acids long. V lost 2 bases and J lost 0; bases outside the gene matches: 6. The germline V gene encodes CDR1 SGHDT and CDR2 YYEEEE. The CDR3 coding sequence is TGTGCCAGCAGCTTCCCCTCGACTAGCGGCTCCTACAATGAGCAGTTCTTC. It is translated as CASSFPSTSGSYNEQFF.

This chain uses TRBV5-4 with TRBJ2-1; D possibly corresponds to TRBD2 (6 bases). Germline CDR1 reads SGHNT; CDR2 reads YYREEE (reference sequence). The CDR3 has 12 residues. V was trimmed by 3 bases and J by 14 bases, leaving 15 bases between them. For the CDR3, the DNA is TGTGCCAGCAGCTGGACCGGGACTCGCGAGTTCTTC. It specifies CASSWTGTREFF.

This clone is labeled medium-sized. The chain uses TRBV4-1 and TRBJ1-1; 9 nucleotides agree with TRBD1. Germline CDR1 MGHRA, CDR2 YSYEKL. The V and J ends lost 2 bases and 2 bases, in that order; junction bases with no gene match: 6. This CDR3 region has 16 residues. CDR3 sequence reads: CASSQPDRGLNTEAFF. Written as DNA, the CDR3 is TGCGCCAGCAGCCAACCGGACAGGGGTTTAAACACTGAAGCTTTCTTT.

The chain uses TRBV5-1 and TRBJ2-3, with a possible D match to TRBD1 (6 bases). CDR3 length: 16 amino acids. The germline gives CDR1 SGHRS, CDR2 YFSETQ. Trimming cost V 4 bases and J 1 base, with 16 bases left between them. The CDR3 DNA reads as TGCGCCAGCAGCCCGGCTTCCAGGGGAGGCACAGATACGCAGTATTTT. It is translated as CASSPASRGGTDTQYF.

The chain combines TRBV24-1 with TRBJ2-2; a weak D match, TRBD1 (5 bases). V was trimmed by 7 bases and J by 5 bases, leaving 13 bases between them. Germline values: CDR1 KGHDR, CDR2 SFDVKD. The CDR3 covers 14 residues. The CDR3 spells CATSPDSRTGELFF. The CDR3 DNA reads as TGTGCCACCAGCCCCGACAGTCGGACCGGGGAGCTGTTTTTT.

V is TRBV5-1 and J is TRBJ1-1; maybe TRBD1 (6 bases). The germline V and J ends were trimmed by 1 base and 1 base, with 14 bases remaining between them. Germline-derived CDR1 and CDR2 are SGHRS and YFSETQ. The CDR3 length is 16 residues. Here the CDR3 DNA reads TGCGCCAGCAGCTTGTCCACAGGGATGGGGAACACTGAAGCTTTCTTT. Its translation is CASSLSTGMGNTEAFF.

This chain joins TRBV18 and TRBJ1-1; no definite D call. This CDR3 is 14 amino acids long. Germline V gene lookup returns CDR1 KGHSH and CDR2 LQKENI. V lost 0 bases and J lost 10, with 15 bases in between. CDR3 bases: TGTGCCAGCTCACCACCCAGTAGTGTAGAGGTAGCTTTCTTT. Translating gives CASSPPSSVEVAFF.

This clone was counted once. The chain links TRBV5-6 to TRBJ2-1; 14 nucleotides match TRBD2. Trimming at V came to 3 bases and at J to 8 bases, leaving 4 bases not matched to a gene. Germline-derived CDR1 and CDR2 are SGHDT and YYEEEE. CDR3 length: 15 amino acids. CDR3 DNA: TGTGCCAGCAGCTACCCGGGACTAGCGGGAGATGAGCAGTTCTTC. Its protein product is CASSYPGLAGDEQFF.

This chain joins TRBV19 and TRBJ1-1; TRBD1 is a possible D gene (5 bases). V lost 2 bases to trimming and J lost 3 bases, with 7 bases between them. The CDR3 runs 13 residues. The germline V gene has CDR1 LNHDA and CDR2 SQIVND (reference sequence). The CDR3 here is CASSISRDTEAFF. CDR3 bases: TGTGCCAGTAGTATAAGCAGGGACACTGAAGCTTTCTTT.

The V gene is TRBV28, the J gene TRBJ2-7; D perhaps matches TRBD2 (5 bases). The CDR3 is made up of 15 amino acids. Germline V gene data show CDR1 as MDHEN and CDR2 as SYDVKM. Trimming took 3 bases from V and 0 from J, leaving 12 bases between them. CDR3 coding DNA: TGTGCCAGCAGTTTTAACGGGGTATTCTCCTACGAGCAGTACTTC. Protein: CASSFNGVFSYEQYF.

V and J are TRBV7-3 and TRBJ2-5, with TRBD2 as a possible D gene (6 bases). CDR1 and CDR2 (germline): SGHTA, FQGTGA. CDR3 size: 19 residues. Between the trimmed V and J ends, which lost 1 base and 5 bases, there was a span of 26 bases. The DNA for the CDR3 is TGTGCCAGCAGCTTAAGCGACGGGAGCGAGCCATACGGCAGGGAGACCCAGTACTTC. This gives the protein CASSLSDGSEPYGRETQYF.

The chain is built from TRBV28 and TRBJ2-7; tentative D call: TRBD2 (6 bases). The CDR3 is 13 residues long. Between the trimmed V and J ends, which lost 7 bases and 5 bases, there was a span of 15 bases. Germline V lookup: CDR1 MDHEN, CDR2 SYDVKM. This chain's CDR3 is CASKNAAGNEQYF. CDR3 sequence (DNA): TGTGCCAGCAAGAACGCTGCGGGAAACGAGCAGTACTTC.

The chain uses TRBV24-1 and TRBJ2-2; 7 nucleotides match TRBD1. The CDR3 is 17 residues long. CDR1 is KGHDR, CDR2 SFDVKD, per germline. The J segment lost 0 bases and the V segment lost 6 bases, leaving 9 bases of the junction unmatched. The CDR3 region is CATSFTRQGANTGELFF. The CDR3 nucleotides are TGTGCCACCAGTTTTACAAGACAGGGAGCGAACACCGGGGAGCTGTTTTTT.

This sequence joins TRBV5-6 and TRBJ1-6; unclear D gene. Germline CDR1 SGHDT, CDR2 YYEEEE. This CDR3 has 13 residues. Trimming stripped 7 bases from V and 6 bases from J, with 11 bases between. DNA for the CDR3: TGTGCCAGCCGACGGGAGGGTAATTCACCCCTCCACTTT. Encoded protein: CASRREGNSPLHF.

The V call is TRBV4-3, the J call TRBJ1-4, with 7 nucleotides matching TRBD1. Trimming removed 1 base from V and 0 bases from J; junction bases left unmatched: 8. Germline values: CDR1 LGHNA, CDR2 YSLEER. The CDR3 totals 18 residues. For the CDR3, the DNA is TGCGCCAGCAGCCAAGGTCTACAGGGGCATGCAACTAATGAAAAACTGTTTTTT. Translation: CASSQGLQGHATNEKLFF.